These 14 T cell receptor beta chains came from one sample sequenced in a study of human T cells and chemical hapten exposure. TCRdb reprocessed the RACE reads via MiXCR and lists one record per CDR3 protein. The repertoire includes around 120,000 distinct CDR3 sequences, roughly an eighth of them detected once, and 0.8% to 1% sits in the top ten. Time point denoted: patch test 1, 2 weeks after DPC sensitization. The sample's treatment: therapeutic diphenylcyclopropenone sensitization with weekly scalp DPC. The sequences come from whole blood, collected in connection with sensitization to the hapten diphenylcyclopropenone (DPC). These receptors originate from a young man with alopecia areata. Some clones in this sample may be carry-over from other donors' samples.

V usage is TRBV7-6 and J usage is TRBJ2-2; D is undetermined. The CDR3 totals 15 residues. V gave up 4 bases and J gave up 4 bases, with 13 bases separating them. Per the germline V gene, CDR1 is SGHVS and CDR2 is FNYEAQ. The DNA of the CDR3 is TGTGCCAGCAGCTATCAGGCGGCCGGCACCGGGGAGCTGTTTTTT. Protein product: CASSYQAAGTGELFF.

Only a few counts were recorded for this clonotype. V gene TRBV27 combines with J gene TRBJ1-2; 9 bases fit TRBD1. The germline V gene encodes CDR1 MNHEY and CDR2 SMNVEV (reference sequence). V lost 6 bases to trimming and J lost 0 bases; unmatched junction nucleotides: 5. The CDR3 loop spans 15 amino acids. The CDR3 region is CASRTRTGANYGYTF. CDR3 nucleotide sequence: TGTGCCAGCAGAACCCGGACAGGGGCTAACTATGGCTACACCTTC.

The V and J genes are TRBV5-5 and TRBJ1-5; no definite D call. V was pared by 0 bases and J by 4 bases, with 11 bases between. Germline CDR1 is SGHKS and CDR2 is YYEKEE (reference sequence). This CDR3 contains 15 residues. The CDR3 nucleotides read TGTGCCAGCAGCTTGGGACCGTCGGGGAATCAGCCCCAGCATTTT. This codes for CASSLGPSGNQPQHF. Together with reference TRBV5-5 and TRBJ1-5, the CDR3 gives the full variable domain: DAGVTQSPTHLIKTRGQQVTLRCSPISGHKSVSWYQQVLGQGPQFIFQYYEKEERGRGNFPDRFSARQFPNYSSELNVNALLLGDSALYLCASSLGPSGNQPQHFGDGTRLSIL.

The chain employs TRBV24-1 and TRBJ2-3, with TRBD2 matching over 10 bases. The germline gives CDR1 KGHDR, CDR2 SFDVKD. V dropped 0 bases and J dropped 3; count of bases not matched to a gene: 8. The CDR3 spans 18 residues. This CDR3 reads CATSDLTAGGPLTDTQYF. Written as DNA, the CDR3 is TGTGCCACCAGTGATTTGACAGCGGGGGGGCCCTTAACAGATACGCAGTATTTT.

This CDR3 reads CATSRGRAGSTDTQYF. The CDR3 nucleotides read TGTGCCACCAGCAGAGGAAGGGCGGGGAGCACAGATACGCAGTATTTT. The chain couples TRBV15 to TRBJ2-3; the D gene is possibly TRBD2 (6 bases). Germline lookup yields CDR1 LNHNV and CDR2 YYDKDF (reference sequence). V shed 1 base and J shed 0 bases, with 11 bases lying between them. This CDR3 contains 16 residues.

The CDR3 coding sequence is TGCAGCGCTCGACAGGGGGTCACTGAAGCTTTCTTT. It yields the protein CSARQGVTEAFF. The rearrangement uses TRBV29-1 and TRBJ1-1; 9 positions match TRBD1. Germline V gives CDR1 SQVTM, CDR2 ANQGSEA. CDR3 size: 12 residues. The ends lost 7 bases at V and 4 bases at J; junction bases unmatched: 4.

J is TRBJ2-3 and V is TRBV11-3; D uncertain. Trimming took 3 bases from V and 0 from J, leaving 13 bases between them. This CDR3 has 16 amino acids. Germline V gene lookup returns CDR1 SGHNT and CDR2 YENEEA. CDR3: CASSLGGPPSTDTQYF. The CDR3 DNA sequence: TGTGCCAGCAGCTTGGGCGGACCGCCTAGCACAGATACGCAGTATTTT.

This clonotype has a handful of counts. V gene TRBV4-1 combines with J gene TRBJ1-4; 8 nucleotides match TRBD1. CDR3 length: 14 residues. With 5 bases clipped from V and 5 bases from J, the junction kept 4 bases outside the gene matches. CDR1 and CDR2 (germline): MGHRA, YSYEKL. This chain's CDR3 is CASSDRGQNEKLFF. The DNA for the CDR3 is TGCGCCAGCAGCGACAGGGGCCAGAATGAAAAACTGTTTTTT.

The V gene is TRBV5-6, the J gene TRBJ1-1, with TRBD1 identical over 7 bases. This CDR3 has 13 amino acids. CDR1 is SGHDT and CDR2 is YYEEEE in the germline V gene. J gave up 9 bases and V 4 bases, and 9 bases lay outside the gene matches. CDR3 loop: CASSRQGLQKAFF. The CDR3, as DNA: TGTGCCAGCAGCCGACAGGGTCTCCAGAAAGCTTTCTTT.

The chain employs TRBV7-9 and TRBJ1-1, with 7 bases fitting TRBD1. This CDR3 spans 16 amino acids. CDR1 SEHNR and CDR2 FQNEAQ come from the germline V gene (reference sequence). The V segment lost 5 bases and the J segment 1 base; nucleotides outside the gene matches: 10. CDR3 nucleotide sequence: TGTGCCAGCAGCAAACAGGGGCTACAATCGAACACTGAAGCTTTCTTT. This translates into CASSKQGLQSNTEAFF.

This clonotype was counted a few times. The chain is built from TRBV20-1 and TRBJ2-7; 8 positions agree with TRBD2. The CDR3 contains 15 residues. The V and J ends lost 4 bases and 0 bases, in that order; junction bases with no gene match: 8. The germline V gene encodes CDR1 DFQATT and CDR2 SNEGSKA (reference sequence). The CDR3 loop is CSANPISGVSYEQYV. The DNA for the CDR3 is TGCAGTGCTAACCCGATTAGCGGGGTCTCCTACGAGCAGTACGTC.

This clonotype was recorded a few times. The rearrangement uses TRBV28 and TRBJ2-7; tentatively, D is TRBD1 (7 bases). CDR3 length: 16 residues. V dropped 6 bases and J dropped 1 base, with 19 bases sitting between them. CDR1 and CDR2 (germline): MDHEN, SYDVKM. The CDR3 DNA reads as TGTGCCAGCAGGCTGTACCAGGGGGGCCCGTCCTACGAGCAGTACTTC. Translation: CASRLYQGGPSYEQYF.

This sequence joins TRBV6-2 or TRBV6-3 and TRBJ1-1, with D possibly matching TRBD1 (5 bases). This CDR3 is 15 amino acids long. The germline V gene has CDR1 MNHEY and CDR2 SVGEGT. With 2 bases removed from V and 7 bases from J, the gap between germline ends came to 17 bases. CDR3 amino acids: CASSYGRAGRGEAFF. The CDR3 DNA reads TGTGCCAGCAGTTACGGCAGGGCTGGGAGAGGTGAAGCTTTCTTT.

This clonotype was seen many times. The CDR3 nucleotides are TGTGCCAGCAGAAATCCGGGACAGGGAAACTATGGCTACACCTTC. Amino acid sequence: CASRNPGQGNYGYTF. This chain uses TRBV6-2 or TRBV6-3 with TRBJ1-2, with 9 bases lining up with TRBD1. Trimming took 6 bases from V and 2 from J; bases not matched to a gene: 7. Germline CDR1 MNHEY, CDR2 SVGEGT. The CDR3 covers 15 residues.